The next 24 T cell receptor beta chains were all read from a single sample in a study of immune cell composition in non-small cell lung cancer. Normal lung sampling was at least 3 cm from the tumour, as distant as possible. The method was immunoSEQ multiplex PCR; TCRdb's version includes in-frame clones alone and lacks a portion of them. The sample holds approximately 1,800 clones; approximately 82% are singletons and the top ten take approximately 24%. The sequenced sample consisted of non-adjacent lung tissue. The receptors here all came from a human donor with non-small cell lung cancer.

The gene calls are TRBV18 and TRBJ1-1, with D tentatively TRBD1 (6 bases). CDR1 is KGHSH, CDR2 LQKENI, per germline. The V and J ends lost 0 bases and 2 bases respectively, with 10 bases between them. The CDR3 totals 15 residues. The CDR3 bases are TGTGCCAGCTCACCACCGGCAGGGGCTAACACTGAAGCTTTCTTT. It translates to CASSPPAGANTEAFF.

CDR3 region: CASSPSVYNEQFF. CDR3 nucleotide sequence: TGTGCCAGCAGCCCTAGCGTCTACAATGAGCAGTTCTTC. This chain connects TRBV11-3 to TRBJ2-1; possibly TRBD2 for D (6 bases). V shed 5 bases and J shed 3 bases, with 8 bases lying between them. Per the germline V gene, CDR1 is SGHNT and CDR2 is YENEEA. CDR3 length: 13 residues.

This chain connects TRBV4-2 to TRBJ2-5, with 10 bases that match TRBD2. V lost 1 base, J lost 2 bases, and 10 bases stayed unmatched. CDR3 length equals 18 residues. Per the germline V gene, CDR1 is LGHNA and CDR2 is YNFKEQ. This CDR3 reads CASSQVGVSGRLQETQYF. The CDR3 region has the DNA TGTGCCAGCAGCCAAGTTGGGGTTAGCGGGAGGTTACAAGAGACCCAGTACTTC.

V usage is TRBV29-1 and J usage is TRBJ1-1, with 9 bases that match TRBD1. Germline assignment: CDR1 SQVTM and CDR2 ANQGSEA. The CDR3 has 12 residues. Germline trimming cut 4 bases from V and 4 bases from J; bases unmatched to any gene: 1. The DNA of the CDR3 is TGCAGCGTTGGGGACAGGGCCACTGAAGCTTTCTTT. Its translation is CSVGDRATEAFF. Drawing the rest from reference TRBV29-1 and TRBJ1-1, the complete variable domain is SAVISQKPSRDICQRGTSLTIQCQVDSQVTMMFWYRQQPGQSLTLIATANQGSEATYESGFVIDKFPISRPNLTFSTLTVSNMSPEDSSIYLCSVGDRATEAFFGQGTRLTVV.

V and J are TRBV9 and TRBJ2-1; maybe TRBD2 (5 bases). The CDR3 has 17 amino acids. The ends were cut back, 3 bases at V and 9 bases at J, with 25 bases in the middle. Germline V gene data show CDR1 as SGDLS and CDR2 as YYNGEE. CDR3 in DNA: TGTGCCAGCAGCGCCGTGAGGGCGGAACGGCCGATTGGTGAGCAGTTCTTC. Amino acids: CASSAVRAERPIGEQFF.

DNA for the CDR3: TGCAGCGTTATGGGAGGAAACACGGAAATCGGGACAGGGTATGGCTACACCTTC. Its protein is CSVMGGNTEIGTGYGYTF. The chain recombines TRBV29-1 with TRBJ1-2; TRBD1 matches at 9 bases. The CDR3 totals 18 residues. Trimming cost V 5 bases and J 5 bases; bases outside gene matches: 21. Germline CDR1 and CDR2: SQVTM and ANQGSEA.

The chain has TRBV6-6 and TRBJ2-4; 10 nucleotides agree with TRBD1. J was trimmed by 5 bases and V by 7 bases; bases with no gene match: 11. Germline CDR1 is MNHNY and CDR2 is SVGAGI (reference sequence). The CDR3 spans 16 residues. The chain's CDR3 is CASNSRTGGFQNIQYF. The CDR3 DNA reads TGTGCCAGCAATTCACGGACAGGGGGTTTCCAAAACATTCAGTACTTC.

The chain recombines TRBV28 with TRBJ1-2; 7 bases line up with TRBD1. From germline, CDR1 is MDHEN and CDR2 SYDVKM. J was trimmed by 4 bases and V by 4 bases; bases with no gene match: 9. CDR3 size: 15 residues. The CDR3 protein is CASSSEGAGTYGYTF. In DNA, the CDR3 is TGTGCCAGCAGTTCCGAGGGGGCGGGAACCTATGGCTACACCTTC.

This chain joins TRBV11-2 and TRBJ2-1, with D possibly matching TRBD1 (6 bases). Germline V gene data show CDR1 as SGHAT and CDR2 as FQNNGV. CDR3 length equals 13 residues. Trimming shortened V by 7 bases and J by 7 bases, and 14 bases separated the two germline ends. CDR3 nucleotides: TGTGCCAGCACCGCTACTACAGGGAATGAGCAGTTCTTC. Translated: CASTATTGNEQFF.

The table lists this clone with a count of one. The V gene is TRBV7-9, the J gene TRBJ2-3; possibly TRBD2 for D (5 bases). The germline V gene has CDR1 SEHNR and CDR2 FQNEAQ (reference sequence). The CDR3 runs to 15 residues. V dropped 1 base and J dropped 4 bases, with 12 bases sitting between them. The CDR3 sequence is CASSLDLERSDTQYF. As DNA, the CDR3 is TGTGCCAGCAGCTTAGACCTCGAGCGGTCAGATACGCAGTATTTT.

J is TRBJ1-2 and V is TRBV2; D not certain. The germline V gene encodes CDR1 SNHLY and CDR2 FYNNEI. Trimming took off 3 bases at V and 5 bases at J, with 7 bases between the two ends. This CDR3 is 12 amino acids long. For the CDR3, the DNA is TGTGCCAGCAGTGACCCGAGTTATGGCTACACCTTC. Its translation is CASSDPSYGYTF.

The genes are TRBV19 and TRBJ2-7, with TRBD1 as a possible D gene (6 bases). The germline V gene encodes CDR1 LNHDA and CDR2 SQIVND (reference sequence). The CDR3 has 14 residues. V shed 3 bases and J shed 1 base, with 10 bases lying between them. CDR3 loop: CASSIGTPSYEQYF. CDR3 in DNA: TGTGCCAGTAGTATCGGGACACCTTCCTACGAGCAGTACTTC.

The chain recombines TRBV7-9 with TRBJ2-3; a possible D gene is TRBD2 (5 bases). CDR3 length: 13 amino acids. Germline V gene sequence: CDR1 SEHNR, CDR2 FQNEAQ (reference sequence). The V gene lost 2 bases and the J gene lost 9 bases, with 12 bases spanning the gap. The DNA for the CDR3 is TGTGCCAGCAGCTTACCCGCGACTATGACGCAGTATTTT. Residues: CASSLPATMTQYF.

This clone was seen only a few times. Other DNA sequences within the sample encode an identical CDR3. V usage is TRBV4-1 and J usage is TRBJ1-3; D call uncertain. CDR1 and CDR2 from the germline V gene are MGHRA and YSYEKL. Trimming shortened V by 0 bases and J by 0 bases, and 6 bases separated the two germline ends. This CDR3 spans 15 amino acids. CDR3 bases: TGCGCCAGCAGCCAAGAGGCGGACTCTGGAAACACCATATATTTT. Translating it yields CASSQEADSGNTIYF.

This chain links TRBV6-5 with TRBJ2-7; 12 nucleotides match TRBD2. The CDR3 has 15 amino acids. Trimming at V came to 6 bases and at J to 3 bases, leaving 6 bases not matched to a gene. Germline V gene lookup returns CDR1 MNHEY and CDR2 SVGAGI. As DNA, the CDR3 is TGTGCCAGCAGCTCCGGACTAGCGGGGATCTACGAGCAGTACTTC. Encoded protein: CASSSGLAGIYEQYF.

The chain links TRBV9 to TRBJ1-3; D gene ambiguous. The germline V gene encodes CDR1 SGDLS and CDR2 YYNGEE. The CDR3 covers 13 residues. With 4 bases removed from V and 0 bases from J, the gap between germline ends came to 5 bases. The CDR3 protein is CASSRDSGNTIYF. CDR3 nucleotide sequence: TGTGCCAGCAGCAGAGACTCTGGAAACACCATATATTTT.

The chain uses TRBV7-8 and TRBJ2-7, with a tentative D call TRBD2 (5 bases). The CDR3 length is 16 residues. V was cut by 1 base and J by 0 bases, with 13 bases left in between. Germline V gene data show CDR1 as SGHVS and CDR2 as FQNEAQ. Written as DNA, the CDR3 is TGTGCCAGCAGCTTAGGATCTTGGACTCTCTCCTACGAGCAGTACTTC. Amino acids: CASSLGSWTLSYEQYF. Based on the CDR3 plus reference TRBV7-8 and TRBJ2-7, the full variable domain is GAGVSQSPRYKVAKRGQDVALRCDPISGHVSLFWYQQALGQGPEFLTYFQNEAQLDKSGLPSDRFFAERPEGSVSTLKIQRTQQEDSAVYLCASSLGSWTLSYEQYFGPGTRLTVT.

The genes are TRBV28 and TRBJ2-7; maybe TRBD1 (5 bases). CDR1 is MDHEN, CDR2 SYDVKM, per germline. The CDR3 spans 14 residues. V shed 8 bases and J shed 2 bases, with 16 bases lying between them. The CDR3 coding sequence is TGTGCCAGCCAGCGAAGCCAGACAGCCTACGAGCAGTACTTC. As protein: CASQRSQTAYEQYF.

The chain employs TRBV19 and TRBJ1-3; D gene unclear. Per the germline V gene, CDR1 is LNHDA and CDR2 is SQIVND (reference sequence). The CDR3 runs 15 residues. Trimming shortened V by 0 bases and J by 0 bases, and 6 bases separated the two germline ends. The CDR3 sequence is CASSIDRSSGNTIYF. The CDR3 DNA sequence: TGTGCCAGTAGTATAGACAGATCCTCTGGAAACACCATATATTTT.

The V gene is TRBV29-1, the J gene TRBJ1-2; 10 positions match TRBD1. V lost 7 bases and J lost 8; bases outside the gene matches: 7. The germline CDR1 and CDR2 sequences are SQVTM and ANQGSEA. This CDR3 region has 12 residues. CDR3 region: CSAGGTGVGYTF. The CDR3 DNA is TGCAGCGCTGGGGGGACAGGGGTCGGCTACACCTTC.

This rearrangement joins TRBV7-9 to TRBJ2-7; D is possibly TRBD2 (6 bases). Trimming removed 3 bases from V and 5 bases from J, with 20 bases in between. The germline CDR1 and CDR2 sequences are SEHNR and FQNEAQ (reference sequence). The CDR3 sequence is 16 residues long. The CDR3 nucleotides read TGTGCCAGCAGCTTCAATTGGGGCCAGACGGGGGACGAGCAGTACTTC. Amino acid sequence: CASSFNWGQTGDEQYF.

The chain combines TRBV5-4 with TRBJ2-1, with no clear D. CDR1 and CDR2 (germline): SGHNT, YYREEE (reference sequence). The CDR3 totals 13 residues. Trimming pared 1 base from V and 5 bases from J, leaving 7 bases between. Written as DNA, the CDR3 is TGTGCCAGCAGCTTGTCCCAGAACAATGAGCAGTTCTTC. Translation gives CASSLSQNNEQFF.

The chain employs TRBV29-1 and TRBJ2-7, with D tentatively TRBD1 (5 bases). Trimming removed 5 bases at V and 3 bases at J, with 26 bases between. CDR3 length: 17 amino acids. Germline V gene data show CDR1 as SQVTM and CDR2 as ANQGSEA. The DNA for the CDR3 is TGCAGCGTTCGGTCAGGGATCGATCCTGCCCTCCGCTACGAGCAGTACTTC. This codes for CSVRSGIDPALRYEQYF.

In this sample, this clone turned up a few times. CDR3 sequence (DNA): TGCGCCAGCAGCTCTATGAACACTGAAGCTTTCTTT. This gives the protein CASSSMNTEAFF. The chain couples TRBV10-1 to TRBJ1-1; D remains ambiguous. Per the germline V gene, CDR1 is WNHNN and CDR2 is SYGVQD (reference sequence). This CDR3 is 12 amino acids long. The V and J ends lost 6 bases and 0 bases respectively, with 5 bases between them.